This paragraph reports one T cell receptor beta chain. What it binds is unknown. The data are from a study of cytomegalovirus exposure and HLA in healthy donors. Both 60 Vbeta primers and 13 Jbeta primers went into the PCR. Generated by immunoSEQ multiplex PCR, the TCRdb table keeps only in-frame clones and is missing some. The sample has 150,000 to 200,000 clones; more than 70% are singletons. The study's findings and limits: It was in a later analysis that TCR association rates were seen to vary by HLA locus, highest for DRB1 and lowest for HLA-C. Productive status was seen about 90% or about 30% of the time for most TCR beta V segments in an earlier analysis. An ancestry cluster, one associated with Asian ancestry, reportedly showed fewer N-insertions than the approximately 700-donor mean in a later analysis. Researchers catalogued around 150 TCR beta chains as cytomegalovirus-associated.

V gave up 4 bases and J gave up 4 bases, with 8 bases separating them. Germline CDR1 is SQVTM and CDR2 is ANQGSEA. The CDR3 contains 12 residues. V is TRBV29-1 and J is TRBJ2-1; TRBD2 might be the D (5 bases). Sequencing was done on a sample of PBMCs. The clonotype comes from a boy between 5 and 17 years old in good health and CMV-seronegative. This CDR3 is CSVAPGYNEQFF. The DNA for the CDR3 is TGCAGCGTTGCTCCGGGGTACAATGAGCAGTTCTTC.